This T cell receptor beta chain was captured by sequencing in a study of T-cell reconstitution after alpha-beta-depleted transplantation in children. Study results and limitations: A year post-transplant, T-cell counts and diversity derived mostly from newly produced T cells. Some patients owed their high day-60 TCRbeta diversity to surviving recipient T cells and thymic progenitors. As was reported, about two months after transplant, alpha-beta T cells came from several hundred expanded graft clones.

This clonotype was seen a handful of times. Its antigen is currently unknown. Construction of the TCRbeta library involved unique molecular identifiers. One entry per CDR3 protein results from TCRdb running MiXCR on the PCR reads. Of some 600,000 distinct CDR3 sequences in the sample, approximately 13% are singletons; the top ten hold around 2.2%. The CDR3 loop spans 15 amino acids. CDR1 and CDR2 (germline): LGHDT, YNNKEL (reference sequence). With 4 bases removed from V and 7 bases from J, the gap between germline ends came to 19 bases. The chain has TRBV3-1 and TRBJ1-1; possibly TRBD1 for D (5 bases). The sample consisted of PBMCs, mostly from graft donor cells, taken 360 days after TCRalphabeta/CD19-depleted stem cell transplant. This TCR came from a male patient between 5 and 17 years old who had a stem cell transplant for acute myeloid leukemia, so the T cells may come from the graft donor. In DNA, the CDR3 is TGTGCCAGCAGCCTACCTGGCTGGGGGAGTGGTGAAGCTTTCTTT. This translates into CASSLPGWGSGEAFF. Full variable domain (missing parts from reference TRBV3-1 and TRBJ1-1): DTAVSQTPKYLVTQMGNDKSIKCEQNLGHDTMYWYKQDSKKFLKIMFSYNNKELIINETVPNRFSPKSPDKAHLNLHINSLELGDSAVYFCASSLPGWGSGEAFFGQGTRLTVV.